What follows describes a single TCR beta chain. The record originates from a study of blood T cell repertoires in COVID-19. At the level of the study: Sites across the United States, Italy and Spain contributed samples from acute and convalescent COVID-19.

The V gene end was trimmed by 5 bases and the J gene end by 7 bases; junction bases not matched to a gene: 8. From germline, CDR1 is SGHVS and CDR2 FNYEAQ. The CDR3 covers 16 residues. Assay: immunoSEQ multiplex PCR; the TCRdb copy retains only in-frame clones and omits some. In the table there are some 42,000 clones, around 80% of which are singletons. The source is a man aged 80 or over with acute or convalescent COVID-19. Source material: peripheral blood. This rearrangement joins TRBV7-6 to TRBJ2-1; 13 bases line up with TRBD2. CDR3 nucleotides: TGTGCCAGCAGCACGCCAACTAGCGGGGGGGGAAATGAGCAGTTCTTC. It translates to CASSTPTSGGGNEQFF.